These 5 T cell receptor beta chains originate from one sample sequenced in a study of cytomegalovirus exposure and HLA in healthy donors. PCR amplification relied on 60 Vbeta primers (plus 13 Jbeta primers). Some clones are missing from TCRdb's copy, which holds only in-frame ones; the method was immunoSEQ multiplex PCR. Of approximately 120,000 clones in the sample, under 85% were seen once. The sample comprised PBMCs. These receptors originate from a man under 40 in good health and CMV-seronegative.

Written as DNA, the CDR3 is TGTGCCAGCAATCCTACAGGGGGCTACACTGAAGCTTTCTTT. Its translation is CASNPTGGYTEAFF. The V gene is TRBV5-6, the J gene TRBJ1-1; 9 nucleotides match TRBD1. CDR3 size: 14 residues. Germline values: CDR1 SGHDT, CDR2 YYEEEE. The junction had 6 bases not matched to a gene; V was cut back by 6 bases and J by 3 bases.

This clone was observed a handful of times. The chain joins TRBV30 to TRBJ2-3, with 8 bases identical to TRBD2. CDR3 length: 14 amino acids. Germline CDR1 and CDR2: GTSNPN and SVGIG (reference sequence). The CDR3 DNA reads TGTGCGATTGGGCGGGGGGCCGTCACAGATACGCAGTATTTT. This translates into CAIGRGAVTDTQYF.

Only one count was recorded for this clone. One end of the junction is discordant with germline, which a read error may explain. V and J are TRBV7-7 and TRBJ2-3; D is perhaps TRBD2 (5 bases). The CDR3 loop spans 15 amino acids. Germline assignment: CDR1 SSHAT and CDR2 FNYEAQ (reference sequence). In nucleotides, the CDR3 is TGTGCTAGCAGCCGGAGCGGCAGTTTCACAGATACGCAGTATTTT. Translating it yields CASSRSGSFTDTQYF.

This clone is medium-sized (0.01 to 0.1%) in the sample. The chain employs TRBV6-1 and TRBJ2-1, with D unclear. CDR3 length equals 15 residues. The germline gives CDR1 MNHNS, CDR2 SASEGT. Trimming took 8 bases from V and 2 from J, leaving 16 bases between them. The CDR3 region is CASFESIETYNEQFF. The CDR3 region has the DNA TGTGCCAGCTTTGAGTCGATAGAAACCTACAATGAGCAGTTCTTC.

The CDR3 here is CASSQDLSEGWDTQYF. The CDR3 DNA follows: TGCGCCAGCAGCCAAGACCTATCCGAGGGTTGGGATACGCAGTATTTT. The rearrangement uses TRBV4-1 and TRBJ2-3; possibly TRBD2 for D (5 bases). Trimming removed 0 bases at V and 6 bases at J, with 16 bases between. Germline V gives CDR1 MGHRA, CDR2 YSYEKL. The CDR3 consists of 16 residues.